The clone carrying this T cell receptor beta chain was seen at least ten times. The data belong to a study of molecular identifiers for immune sequencing clone quantification. The germline V and J ends were trimmed by 5 bases and 4 bases, with 9 bases remaining between them. Germline assignment: CDR1 SGHAT and CDR2 FQNNGV. The CDR3 is 12 amino acids. TCRdb re-called the PCR reads with MiXCR, one entry per CDR3 protein. The data contain roughly 93,000 distinct CDR3 sequences, roughly 19% of them singletons. Sequenced material: naive CD8+ T cells from blood, with Jurkat cell RNA spiked in. Subset specified: FACS-sorted CD8+CD4-CCR7+CD45RA+ naive T cells. The V gene is TRBV11-2, the J gene TRBJ2-7; D unclear. The sequence was obtained from a human donor in good health. Some libraries in this study had Jurkat cell RNA spiked in. CDR3 in DNA: TGTGCCAGCAGCGTAACAGATTACGAGCAGTACTTC. The encoded protein is CASSVTDYEQYF.